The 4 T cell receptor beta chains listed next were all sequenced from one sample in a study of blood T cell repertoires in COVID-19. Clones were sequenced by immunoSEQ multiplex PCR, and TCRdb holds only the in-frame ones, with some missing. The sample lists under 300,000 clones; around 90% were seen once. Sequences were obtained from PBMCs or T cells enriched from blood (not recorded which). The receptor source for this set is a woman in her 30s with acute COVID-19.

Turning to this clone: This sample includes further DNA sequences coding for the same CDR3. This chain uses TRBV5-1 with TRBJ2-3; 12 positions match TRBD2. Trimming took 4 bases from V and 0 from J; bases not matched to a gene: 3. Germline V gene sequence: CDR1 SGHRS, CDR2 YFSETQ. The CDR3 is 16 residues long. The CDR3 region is CASSLTSGGSTDTQYF. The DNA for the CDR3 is TGCGCCAGCAGCCTAACTAGCGGGGGGAGCACAGATACGCAGTATTTT.

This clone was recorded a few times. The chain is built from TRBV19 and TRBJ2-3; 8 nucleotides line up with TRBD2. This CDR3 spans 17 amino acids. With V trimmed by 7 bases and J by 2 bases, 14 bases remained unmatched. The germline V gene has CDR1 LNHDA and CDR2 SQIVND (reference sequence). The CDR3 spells CASTKRGAGANTDTQYF. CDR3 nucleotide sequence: TGTGCCAGTACTAAACGGGGAGCGGGAGCCAACACAGATACGCAGTATTTT.

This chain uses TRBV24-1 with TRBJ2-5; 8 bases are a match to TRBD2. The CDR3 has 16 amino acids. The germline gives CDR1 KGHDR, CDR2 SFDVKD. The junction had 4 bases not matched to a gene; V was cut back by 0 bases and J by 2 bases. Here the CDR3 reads CATSDLLAGGQETQYF. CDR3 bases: TGTGCCACCAGTGATTTGCTGGCGGGGGGACAAGAGACCCAGTACTTC.

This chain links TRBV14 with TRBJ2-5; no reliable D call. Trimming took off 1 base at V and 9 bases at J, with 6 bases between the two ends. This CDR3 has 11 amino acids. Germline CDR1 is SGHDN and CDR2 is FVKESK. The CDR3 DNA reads TGTGCCAGCAGCCAAGGACTGGCCCAGTACTTC. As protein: CASSQGLAQYF.